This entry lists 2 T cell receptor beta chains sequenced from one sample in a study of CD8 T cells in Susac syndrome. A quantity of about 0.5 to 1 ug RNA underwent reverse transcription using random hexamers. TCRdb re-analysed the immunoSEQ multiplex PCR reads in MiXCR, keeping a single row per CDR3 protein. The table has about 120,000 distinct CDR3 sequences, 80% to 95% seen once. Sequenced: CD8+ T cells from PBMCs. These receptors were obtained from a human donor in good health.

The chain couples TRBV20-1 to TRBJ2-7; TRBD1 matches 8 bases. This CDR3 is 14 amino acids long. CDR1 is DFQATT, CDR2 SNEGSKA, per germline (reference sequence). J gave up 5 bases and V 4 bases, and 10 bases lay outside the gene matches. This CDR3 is CSAIPGQGGDEQYF. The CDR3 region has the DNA TGCAGTGCTATACCCGGACAGGGTGGGGACGAGCAGTACTTC.

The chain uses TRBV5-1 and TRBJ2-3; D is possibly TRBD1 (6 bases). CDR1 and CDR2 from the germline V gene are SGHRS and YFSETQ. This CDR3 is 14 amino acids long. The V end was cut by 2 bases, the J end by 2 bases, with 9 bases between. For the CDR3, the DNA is TGCGCCAGCAGCTTCGACAGGTCCACAGATACGCAGTATTTT. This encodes CASSFDRSTDTQYF.